The 21 T cell receptor beta chains below were found in one sample sequenced in a study of blood T cell repertoires in COVID-19. Measured with immunoSEQ multiplex PCR; TCRdb has only the in-frame clones, and not every one. The table includes about 180,000 clones, 86% detected once. Source material: peripheral blood. Receptors were obtained from a woman aged 25 to 39 with active or convalescent COVID-19.

V gene TRBV25-1 combines with J gene TRBJ1-1; maybe TRBD1 (6 bases). Germline V gives CDR1 MGHDK, CDR2 SYGVNS. Trimming pared 1 base from V and 7 bases from J, leaving 19 bases between. This CDR3 has 16 amino acids. CDR3 loop: CASSELGGEGSLEAFF. In DNA form, the CDR3 reads TGTGCCAGCAGTGAATTAGGGGGGGAGGGGTCTCTTGAAGCTTTCTTT.

The CDR3 sequence is CASSWTGADYGYTF. The DNA of the CDR3 is TGCGCCAGCAGCTGGACAGGGGCTGACTATGGCTACACCTTC. V is TRBV5-1 and J is TRBJ1-2; 9 nucleotides line up with TRBD1. The CDR3 loop spans 14 amino acids. V lost 3 bases, J lost 3 bases, and 3 bases stayed unmatched. CDR1 is SGHRS and CDR2 is YFSETQ in the germline V gene.

Turning to this clone: Within the sample, other DNA sequences also encode this same CDR3. V gene TRBV11-2 combines with J gene TRBJ1-1, with D uncertain. The V and J ends lost 0 bases and 5 bases respectively, with 4 bases between them. Germline lookup yields CDR1 SGHAT and CDR2 FQNNGV. The length of the CDR3 is 12 residues. The CDR3 spells CASSLDRTEAFF. The CDR3 region has the DNA TGTGCCAGCAGCTTAGACAGGACTGAAGCTTTCTTT.

The chain has TRBV12-3 or TRBV12-4 and TRBJ2-3, with D hard to call. V lost 4 bases, J lost 2 bases, and 7 bases lay in between. This CDR3 contains 13 residues. In DNA form, the CDR3 reads TGTGCCAGCAGTTACAGAGTCACAGATACGCAGTATTTT. Protein: CASSYRVTDTQYF.

The gene calls are TRBV19 and TRBJ1-4; tentative D call: TRBD1 (5 bases). The CDR3 runs 14 residues. Germline CDR1 is LNHDA and CDR2 is SQIVND (reference sequence). V shed 7 bases and J shed 6 bases, with 15 bases lying between them. CDR3 in amino acids: CASTTVGGYEKLFF. DNA for the CDR3: TGTGCCAGTACCACAGTCGGGGGTTATGAAAAACTGTTTTTT.

The DNA for the CDR3 is TGTGCCACCAGCACACGGACAGGGTCTTATGGCTATGGCTACACCTTC. Protein product: CATSTRTGSYGYGYTF. This chain joins TRBV15 and TRBJ1-2, with TRBD1 matching over 8 bases. Germline V lookup: CDR1 LNHNV, CDR2 YYDKDF (reference sequence). With 4 bases clipped from V and 4 bases from J, the junction kept 11 bases outside the gene matches. The CDR3 extends over 16 amino acids.

J is TRBJ1-1 and V is TRBV6-6, with TRBD1 matching over 9 bases. CDR3 size: 16 residues. With V trimmed by 2 bases and J by 3 bases, 7 bases remained unmatched. CDR1 is MNHNY and CDR2 is SVGAGI in the germline V gene (reference sequence). CDR3 loop: CASSYGGTGRDTEAFF. CDR3 in DNA: TGTGCCAGCAGTTACGGGGGGACAGGGCGAGACACTGAAGCTTTCTTT.

The rearrangement links TRBV6-1 to TRBJ2-7, with 11 bases matching TRBD2. This CDR3 spans 17 amino acids. Germline CDR1 reads MNHNS; CDR2 reads SASEGT. V lost 2 bases, J lost 4 bases, and 10 bases stayed unmatched. CDR3 protein: CASSEYSAGTSGYEQYF. CDR3 sequence (DNA): TGTGCCAGCAGTGAATACAGCGCCGGGACTAGCGGTTACGAGCAGTACTTC.

The chain combines TRBV7-6 with TRBJ2-5, with a weak D call TRBD1 (5 bases). V dropped 2 bases and J dropped 3 bases, with 13 bases sitting between them. Looked up from germline, CDR1 is SGHVS and CDR2 is FNYEAQ. This CDR3 contains 15 residues. CDR3 DNA sequence: TGTGCCAGCAGCTTATTTTCGGACACCAAAGAGACCCAGTACTTC. Encoded protein: CASSLFSDTKETQYF.

The CDR3 sequence is CASRWGSNTEAFF. CDR3 sequence (DNA): TGTGCCAGCAGATGGGGCAGTAACACTGAAGCTTTCTTT. J is TRBJ1-1 and V is TRBV27; a weak D match, TRBD1 (5 bases). V lost 6 bases, J lost 2 bases, and 10 bases lay in between. The CDR3 totals 13 residues. Germline V gives CDR1 MNHEY, CDR2 SMNVEV (reference sequence).

CDR3 region: CASRLQQGDGYTF. As DNA, the CDR3 is TGTGCCAGCAGATTACAACAGGGTGACGGCTACACCTTC. The chain uses TRBV6-5 and TRBJ1-2; D possibly corresponds to TRBD1 (6 bases). V lost 6 bases and J 8 bases, leaving 16 bases between the germline ends. CDR1 is MNHEY and CDR2 is SVGAGI in the germline V gene. The CDR3 length is 13 residues.

The rearrangement joins TRBV6-5 to TRBJ1-6, with no clear D. Trimming removed 6 bases from V and 13 bases from J, with 16 bases in between. The V gene's germline CDR1 is MNHEY and CDR2 SVGAGI. There are 13 residues in the CDR3. This CDR3 is CASSYQLTDPLHF. The CDR3 nucleotides read TGTGCCAGCAGCTACCAACTTACAGATCCCCTCCACTTT.

V usage is TRBV3-1 (or the pseudogene TRBV3-2) and J usage is TRBJ1-1; D might be TRBD1 (6 bases). The V gene's germline CDR1 is LGHDT and CDR2 YNNKEL (reference sequence). V was pared by 4 bases and J by 7 bases, with 10 bases between. This CDR3 spans 12 amino acids. The CDR3 sequence is CASSPDSYEAFF. The CDR3 DNA is TGTGCCAGCAGCCCGGACAGTTATGAAGCTTTCTTT.

The chain recombines TRBV30 with TRBJ2-1, with TRBD2 matching over 8 bases. This CDR3 comprises 13 residues. Germline values: CDR1 GTSNPN, CDR2 SVGIG (reference sequence). After removal of 5 bases from V and 8 bases from J, the junction contained 8 bases not matched to a gene. The CDR3 nucleotides are TGTGCCTGGGACCGGGGGGGTTTGGATGAGCAGTTCTTC. Translating it yields CAWDRGGLDEQFF.

The chain links TRBV27 to TRBJ2-7; the match to TRBD1 covers 8 bases. This CDR3 region has 13 residues. Trimming removed 5 bases from V and 2 bases from J; junction bases left unmatched: 2. Germline V gene data show CDR1 as MNHEY and CDR2 as SMNVEV (reference sequence). CDR3 sequence reads: CASSMGQAYEQYF. Written as DNA, the CDR3 is TGTGCCAGCAGTATGGGACAGGCCTACGAGCAGTACTTC.

The CDR3: CASSKVFWAGRAEAFF. DNA for the CDR3: TGTGCCAGCAGCAAAGTATTTTGGGCAGGGAGGGCTGAAGCTTTCTTT. This sequence joins TRBV21-1 and TRBJ1-1. TRBV21-1 is a pseudogene. CDR3 length: 16 residues.

The chain is built from TRBV19 and TRBJ1-6, with 9 positions matching TRBD1. CDR1 and CDR2 (germline): LNHDA, SQIVND (reference sequence). J gave up 8 bases and V 3 bases, and 5 bases lay outside the gene matches. CDR3 length: 15 residues. CDR3 region: CASSMGQGLDSPLHF. In DNA, the CDR3 is TGTGCCAGTAGTATGGGACAGGGTTTGGATTCACCCCTCCACTTT.

This chain connects TRBV4-1 to TRBJ2-7, with D perhaps TRBD2 (7 bases). There are 12 residues in the CDR3. V lost 5 bases, J lost 6 bases, and 11 bases lay in between. Germline loops: CDR1 MGHRA, CDR2 YSYEKL. The CDR3 sequence is CASSEGGVEQYF. The CDR3 DNA reads as TGCGCCAGCAGCGAAGGGGGGGTCGAGCAGTACTTC.

V gene TRBV18 combines with J gene TRBJ1-3, with a tentative D call TRBD1 (6 bases). This CDR3 has 15 amino acids. Trimming took off 3 bases at V and 4 bases at J, with 13 bases between the two ends. In germline, CDR1 is KGHSH, CDR2 LQKENI. CDR3 DNA: TGTGCCAGCTCACCGAGACAGGAACCCGGAAACACCATATATTTT. It encodes CASSPRQEPGNTIYF.

The rearrangement uses TRBV28 and TRBJ1-1; TRBD1 agrees at 8 bases. CDR3 length equals 15 residues. After removal of 1 base from V and 9 bases from J, the junction contained 10 bases not matched to a gene. Per the germline V gene, CDR1 is MDHEN and CDR2 is SYDVKM. CDR3 residues: CASSLLGTGGSQAFF. Written as DNA, the CDR3 is TGTGCCAGCAGTTTATTGGGGACAGGCGGGAGTCAAGCTTTCTTT.

This clone was counted a single time. V gene TRBV5-1 combines with J gene TRBJ1-6; 8 nucleotides match TRBD1. J lost 5 bases, V lost 4 bases, and 5 bases had no gene match. CDR1 and CDR2 (germline): SGHRS, YFSETQ. The CDR3 is 15 amino acids. CDR3 DNA sequence: TGCGCCAGCAGCCGCGGACAGGGCGATAATTCACCCCTCCACTTT. Amino acid sequence: CASSRGQGDNSPLHF.